The source of this T cell receptor (beta chain) is a study of T cell responses to AZD1222 COVID-19 vaccine. CDR1 SGHTA and CDR2 FQGNSA come from the germline V gene. V was trimmed by 2 bases and J by 4 bases, leaving 5 bases between them. The CDR3 runs to 12 residues. Study outcomes and limitations: Two AZD1222 doses significantly raised spike-specific TCR breadth and depth over controls. At baseline, seropositivity was found in only a handful of AZD1222 recipients. With dominance at 160-218 and 743-854, vaccine-associated CD4 TCRs spanned spike.

A note on this clone: Its antigen is currently unknown.

Generated by immunoSEQ multiplex PCR, the TCRdb table keeps only in-frame clones and is missing some. The sample has roughly 70,000 clones, 85% seen once; the top ten hold roughly 20%. The origin of this receptor is an adult in good health. The rearrangement links TRBV7-2 to TRBJ1-2; D ambiguous. The source material was peripheral blood, sampled on day 0 of AZD1222 vaccination. The CDR3 here is CASSLSGYGYTF. The CDR3 DNA is TGTGCCAGCAGCTTAAGTGGCTATGGCTACACCTTC.